This T cell receptor (beta chain) was retrieved from a study of shared clonotypes between healthy human individuals. Only CD45RO-negative cells positively selected for CCR7 counted as naive CD8 cells, so terminally differentiated effector memory CD45RA+ cells were excluded. V was clipped by 4 bases and J by 10 bases, with 14 bases between them. Per the germline V gene, CDR1 is SGHNT and CDR2 is YYREEE (reference sequence). The CDR3 runs to 12 residues. Assay used: immunoSEQ multiplex PCR; TCRdb lists only in-frame clones, some missing. The sample has 1.5 million to 2.5 million clones; about 95% are singletons.

The J gene is TRBJ1-2, the V gene TRBV5-4; D is undetermined. The origin of this receptor is a man aged 18 to 29 in good health. The sample comprised naive CD8+ T cells sorted from blood. The CDR3 loop reads CASSREVGDYTF. The CDR3 coding sequence is TGTGCCAGCAGCCGAGAGGTTGGGGACTACACCTTC.